One and the same sample provided the 26 T cell receptor beta chains below, sequenced in a study of T-cell reconstitution after alpha-beta-depleted transplantation in children (dated by TCRdb to 2016 to 2017). Receptor amplification or capture employed PCR. For sequencing, an Illumina HiSeq 2500 was employed. TCR library preparation used molecular barcoding, with unique molecular identifiers applied to normalize quantification of the TCRbeta repertoire. TCRdb's own reprocessing of the public reads used fastp at Q25 and MiXCR and kept productive beta chains. Rows merge per CDR3 protein into single entries with the most common DNA and genes. The sample includes approximately 500,000 distinct CDR3 sequences, with 10% to 13% observed a single time. The top ten hold roughly 2.1% of the sample. The sample's treatment or condition label, in plain terms: allogeneic hematopoietic cell transplantation with graft depleted of TCRalphabeta T cells and CD19 B cells.

The material was PBMCs, obtained before TCRalphabeta/CD19-depleted stem cell transplant. These receptors were taken from a child aged 2-15 years with inherited bone marrow failure, due to receive a stem cell transplant.

This chain joins TRBV7-2 and TRBJ2-5; tentatively, D is TRBD1 (6 bases). The germline V and J ends were trimmed by 4 bases and 4 bases, with 10 bases remaining between them. CDR1 is SGHTA and CDR2 is FQGNSA in the germline V gene. The CDR3 sequence is 13 residues long. The chain's CDR3 is CASSWGRGETQYF. As DNA, the CDR3 is TGTGCCAGCAGCTGGGGCAGGGGAGAGACCCAGTACTTC.

This clonotype has at least ten counts. The chain employs TRBV4-3 and TRBJ2-1; D is uncertain. This CDR3 contains 17 residues. V was shortened by 0 bases and J by 7 bases, with 19 bases between the two germline ends. Germline V gene data show CDR1 as LGHNA and CDR2 as YSLEER. The CDR3 reads CASSQDLIKKGGNEQFF. For the CDR3, the DNA is TGCGCCAGCAGCCAAGATCTGATCAAGAAGGGCGGAAATGAGCAGTTCTTC.

The V gene is TRBV30, the J gene TRBJ2-5; D perhaps matches TRBD1 (5 bases). CDR1 and CDR2 from the germline V gene are GTSNPN and SVGIG (reference sequence). CDR3 length: 14 amino acids. Trimming took off 5 bases at V and 5 bases at J, with 18 bases between the two ends. The CDR3 DNA reads TGTGCCTGGGAAACCCCTAGGGGCCACGAGACCCAGTACTTC. Its protein product is CAWETPRGHETQYF.

This clonotype has ten or more counts. J is TRBJ2-2 and V is TRBV14; D is unclear. Germline CDR1 and CDR2: SGHDN and FVKESK. Trimming removed 4 bases from V and 5 bases from J, with 8 bases in between. This CDR3 is 13 amino acids long. CDR3: CASSRQVTGELFF. DNA for the CDR3: TGTGCCAGCAGCCGACAAGTGACCGGGGAGCTGTTTTTT.

This clonotype has at least ten counts. The germline gene is not matched at one end of the junction; a read error may be the cause. The chain recombines TRBV6-2 or TRBV6-3 with TRBJ2-1; D is unresolved. The CDR3 contains 13 residues. Germline-derived CDR1 and CDR2 are MNHEY and SVGEGT. The CDR3 sequence: CASSYLSDNEQFF. The CDR3 nucleotides are TGTGCCAGCAGTTACCTCTCCGACAATGAGCAGTTCTTC.

This clonotype occurred many times. Sequence at one end of the junction differs from germline and may be a read error. J is TRBJ2-5 and V is TRBV27, with D hard to call. The V gene's germline CDR1 is MNHEY and CDR2 SMNVEV (reference sequence). CDR3 length: 14 amino acids. The chain's CDR3 is CASPLGVLQATQYF. DNA of the CDR3: TGTGCCAGCCCCCTTGGGGTACTCCAAGCGACCCAGTACTTC.

Ten or more counts support this clonotype. This chain joins TRBV19 and TRBJ2-7, with a tentative D call TRBD2 (5 bases). The V gene lost 0 bases and the J gene lost 3 bases, with 9 bases spanning the gap. The germline CDR1 and CDR2 sequences are LNHDA and SQIVND (reference sequence). This CDR3 has 14 residues. The DNA for the CDR3 is TGTGCCAGTAGTATAGACCTAGGACTCTACGAGCAGTACTTC. Translation gives CASSIDLGLYEQYF. Combining the CDR3 with reference TRBV19 and TRBJ2-7 gives the whole variable domain DGGITQSPKYLFRKEGQNVTLSCEQNLNHDAMYWYRQDPGQGLRLIYYSQIVNDFQKGDIAEGYSVSREKKESFPLTVTSAQKNPTAFYLCASSIDLGLYEQYFGPGTRLTVT.

The V gene is TRBV7-8, the J gene TRBJ1-4; no firm D call. Germline CDR1 reads SGHVS; CDR2 reads FQNEAQ. Deletions cut 5 bases from V and 0 bases from J, with 10 bases between. The CDR3 is made up of 15 amino acids. CDR3 amino acids: CASSRERATNEKLFF. Here the CDR3 DNA reads TGTGCCAGCAGCCGAGAACGTGCAACTAATGAAAAACTGTTTTTT. The full variable domain, its missing parts supplied by reference TRBV7-8 and TRBJ1-4, is GAGVSQSPRYKVAKRGQDVALRCDPISGHVSLFWYQQALGQGPEFLTYFQNEAQLDKSGLPSDRFFAERPEGSVSTLKIQRTQQEDSAVYLCASSRERATNEKLFFGSGTQLSVL.

This clonotype was counted at least ten times. The chain links TRBV20-1 to TRBJ2-1; TRBD2 aligns across 8 bases. CDR1 is DFQATT, CDR2 SNEGSKA, per germline (reference sequence). J lost 0 bases, V lost 0 bases, and 7 bases had no gene match. The CDR3 loop spans 17 amino acids. CDR3: CSARDGRLAYSYNEQFF. The CDR3 DNA sequence: TGCAGTGCTAGAGATGGGAGACTAGCGTACTCCTACAATGAGCAGTTCTTC.

Many counts were recorded for this clonotype. The V call is TRBV12-3 or TRBV12-4, the J call TRBJ2-1; TRBD2 might be the D (5 bases). The CDR3 totals 15 residues. Between the trimmed V and J ends, which lost 6 bases and 8 bases, there was a span of 20 bases. The CDR3 nucleotides read TGTGCCAGCAGGCTAGGGTTTGGGAGTGGGTATGAGCAGTTCTTC. Protein sequence: CASRLGFGSGYEQFF.

In its sample, this clonotype was seen many times. V usage is TRBV4-3 and J usage is TRBJ1-3, with a tentative D call TRBD1 (5 bases). Trimming stripped 1 base from V and 7 bases from J, with 17 bases between. The germline gives CDR1 LGHNA, CDR2 YSLEER. There are 16 residues in the CDR3. CDR3: CASSQVRGPKGNTIYF. The CDR3 nucleotides read TGCGCCAGCAGCCAAGTCCGCGGGCCCAAGGGGAACACCATATATTTT.

This chain links TRBV29-1 with TRBJ2-3; D is unresolved. The CDR3 consists of 13 residues. Germline V lookup: CDR1 SQVTM, CDR2 ANQGSEA. The ends were cut back, 3 bases at V and 4 bases at J, with 11 bases in the middle. The DNA for the CDR3 is TGCAGCGTTGATGATGGGTTTGCAGATACGCAGTATTTT. Translating gives CSVDDGFADTQYF.

Only a few counts were recorded for this clonotype. This chain links TRBV7-6 with TRBJ2-3, with D possibly called TRBD1 or TRBD2 (6 bases each). The germline V gene has CDR1 SGHVS and CDR2 FNYEAQ. V lost 2 bases to trimming and J lost 4 bases, with 13 bases between them. CDR3 length: 15 amino acids. CDR3 in amino acids: CASSLPNGGPDTQYF. The CDR3 nucleotides read TGTGCCAGCAGCTTACCAAACGGGGGCCCAGATACGCAGTATTTT.

V usage is TRBV6-6 and J usage is TRBJ2-4; TRBD2 matches 13 bases. Germline CDR1 and CDR2: MNHNY and SVGAGI (reference sequence). This CDR3 spans 16 amino acids. J lost 8 bases, V lost 5 bases, and 9 bases had no gene match. In nucleotides, the CDR3 is TGTGCCAGCAGTCAGCCCTGGACTAGCGGGAGTTACATTCAGTACTTC. Encoded protein: CASSQPWTSGSYIQYF.

This clonotype occurred many times. The chain joins TRBV20-1 to TRBJ2-1, with TRBD1 as a possible D gene (6 bases). Germline V CDR1 and CDR2: DFQATT, SNEGSKA (reference sequence). Between the trimmed V and J ends, which lost 0 bases and 8 bases, there was a span of 14 bases. This CDR3 is 14 amino acids long. The DNA for the CDR3 is TGCAGTGCTAGAGATCGCACAGGGTACGATGAGCAGTTCTTC. Residues: CSARDRTGYDEQFF.

This clonotype occurred many times. The V gene is TRBV7-6, the J gene TRBJ2-3; maybe TRBD2 (5 bases). CDR3 size: 16 residues. V was pared by 6 bases and J by 5 bases, with 21 bases between. Per germline, CDR1 SGHVS and CDR2 FNYEAQ. The CDR3 DNA reads as TGTGCCAGCAGTTCAGGCGGGCTGAGCTCTGGAGATACGCAGTATTTT. It specifies CASSSGGLSSGDTQYF. The variable domain in full, with the rest retrieved from reference TRBV7-6 and TRBJ2-3, is GAGVSQSPRYKVTKRGQDVALRCDPISGHVSLYWYRQALGQGPEFLTYFNYEAQQDKSGLPNDRFSAERPEGSISTLTIQRTEQRDSAMYRCASSSGGLSSGDTQYFGPGTRLTVL.

This clonotype appeared many times. The genes are TRBV7-2 and TRBJ2-1; D may correspond to TRBD1 or TRBD2 (5 bases each). The ends were cut back, 1 base at V and 7 bases at J, with 8 bases in the middle. Germline V gene sequence: CDR1 SGHTA, CDR2 FQGNSA. This CDR3 is 13 amino acids long. In DNA, the CDR3 is TGTGCCAGCAGCTTAGGGGGGAAGAATGAGCAGTTCTTC. It is translated as CASSLGGKNEQFF.

At least ten counts were recorded for this clonotype. The chain carries TRBV7-9 and TRBJ2-1; D might be TRBD2 (5 bases). The CDR3 has 13 amino acids. Trimming removed 2 bases from V and 8 bases from J, with 10 bases in between. Germline loops: CDR1 SEHNR, CDR2 FQNEAQ (reference sequence). CDR3 sequence (DNA): TGTGCCAGCAGCTTACCAGGAGCGGATGAGCAGTTCTTC. This translates into CASSLPGADEQFF.

A remark on this clonotype: A much larger clonotype is one base distant, so this may be a read error. The conserved closing phenylalanine or tryptophan is absent in this CDR3, likely reflecting a read error. J is TRBJ2-7 and V is TRBV11-2; the match to TRBD1 covers 9 bases. The CDR3 covers 17 residues. The J segment lost 3 bases and the V segment lost 2 bases, leaving 11 bases of the junction unmatched. CDR1 is SGHAT and CDR2 is FQNNGV in the germline V gene. The CDR3 here is CASSLHPRGQGYYEQYL. The CDR3 region has the DNA TGTGCCAGCAGCTTACATCCCCGGGGACAGGGATACTACGAGCAGTACCTC.

This clonotype was observed many times. The chain combines TRBV6-5 with TRBJ1-2, with a tentative D call TRBD1 (5 bases). Trimming shortened V by 2 bases and J by 4 bases, and 17 bases separated the two germline ends. This CDR3 has 16 amino acids. The germline CDR1 and CDR2 sequences are MNHEY and SVGAGI. CDR3 sequence: CASSYPPTDTLYGYTF. Written as DNA, the CDR3 is TGTGCCAGCAGTTACCCACCGACGGACACTCTCTATGGCTACACCTTC.

This clonotype was counted only a few times. The chain employs TRBV12-3 or TRBV12-4 and TRBJ2-7, with D hard to call. V was pared by 4 bases and J by 5 bases, with 6 bases between. The CDR3 sequence is 11 residues long. The CDR3 DNA reads as TGTGCCAGCAGTTCTGGACACGAGCAGTACTTC. This gives the protein CASSSGHEQYF.

There are many counts of this clonotype. The V and J genes are TRBV4-1 and TRBJ2-5, with a weak D call TRBD1 (6 bases). The CDR3 has 13 amino acids. The germline gives CDR1 MGHRA, CDR2 YSYEKL. The V end was cut by 5 bases, the J end by 3 bases, with 10 bases between. The CDR3 sequence: CASSGDTKETQYF. The CDR3, as DNA: TGCGCCAGCAGCGGGGACACAAAAGAGACCCAGTACTTC.

The rearrangement uses TRBV19 and TRBJ2-5; D assignment may be TRBD1 or TRBD2 (5 bases each). The CDR3 is 15 residues long. Germline V gene lookup returns CDR1 LNHDA and CDR2 SQIVND (reference sequence). The V end lost 4 bases, the J end lost 5 bases, and 17 bases lay between the germline ends. The DNA of the CDR3 is TGTGCCAGTAGTACATGGGACGGTTCTAGGGAGACCCAGTACTTC. Amino acid sequence: CASSTWDGSRETQYF. Complete variable domain (other parts from reference TRBV19 and TRBJ2-5): DGGITQSPKYLFRKEGQNVTLSCEQNLNHDAMYWYRQDPGQGLRLIYYSQIVNDFQKGDIAEGYSVSREKKESFPLTVTSAQKNPTAFYLCASSTWDGSRETQYFGPGTRLLVL.

This clonotype was seen a handful of times. The rearrangement links TRBV7-9 to TRBJ1-1; perhaps TRBD1 as D (5 bases). This CDR3 has 13 residues. Germline V lookup: CDR1 SEHNR, CDR2 FQNEAQ (reference sequence). Trimming removed 5 bases from V and 10 bases from J, with 17 bases in between. The CDR3 bases are TGTGCCAGCAGCGTAGGGGCTGAATTTAGAGCTTTCTTT. Translating it yields CASSVGAEFRAFF.

The chain joins TRBV15 to TRBJ2-5; D is perhaps TRBD1 (6 bases). Per the germline V gene, CDR1 is LNHNV and CDR2 is YYDKDF (reference sequence). The CDR3 is 15 amino acids. With 3 bases removed from V and 1 base from J, the gap between germline ends came to 12 bases. CDR3 DNA: TGTGCCACCAGCAGCCTTCGACAGGCCCAAGAGACCCAGTACTTC. This sequence encodes CATSSLRQAQETQYF.

DNA of the CDR3: TGTGCCAGCAGTAAGTTGGTTGAGCAGTTCTTC. Its translation is CASSKLVEQFF. V gene TRBV7-8 combines with J gene TRBJ2-1; D not certain. Trimming left V 6 bases short and J 9 bases short, with 9 bases between. Per the germline V gene, CDR1 is SGHVS and CDR2 is FQNEAQ. This CDR3 region has 11 residues.